These T cell receptor beta chains were read from a single sample in a study of metastatic and nonmetastatic thyroid tumors. MiXCR reprocessed the PCR reads for TCRdb. The table shows approximately 70,000 clones, with 4% to 5% occurring only once. The material sequenced was blood. These receptors came from a female donor with papillary thyroid cancer or a benign thyroid nodule (not recorded which). Some clones in this sample may be carry-over from other donors' samples. Each CDR3 is given with its conserved first and last residue. The order of the fields is J gene, D gene, V gene, clone size, CDR3 protein, CDR3 DNA. The D gene is left open where the match is weak. Clone size is given for some rows only: seen once, a few or many times, or a class if the clone is expanded.

J: TRBJ2-3; D: TRBD2; V: TRBV6-1; size: medium-sized; CDR3: CASSYLSGSGTDTQYF; DNA: TGTGCCAGCAGCTACCTTAGCGGGAGTGGCACAGATACGCAGTATTTT
J: TRBJ2-3; D: TRBD2; V: TRBV15; size: NA; CDR3: CATSRIAGVADTQYF; DNA: TGTGCCACCAGCAGAATAGCGGGAGTGGCAGATACGCAGTATTTT
J: TRBJ2-7; D: TRBD1; V: TRBV6-2/TRBV6-3; size: NA; CDR3: CATGLDRVWEQYF; DNA: TGTGCCACCGGACTCGACAGGGTTTGGGAGCAGTACTTC
J: TRBJ2-5; D: TRBD2; V: TRBV4-1; size: many; CDR3: CASSQNIRAGGGQETQYF; DNA: TGCGCCAGCAGCCAGAATATACGGGCGGGAGGAGGACAAGAGACCCAGTACTTC
J: TRBJ2-3; D: NA; V: TRBV2; size: few; CDR3: CASRWSRGSTDTQYF; DNA: TGTGCCAGCAGATGGAGCAGAGGGTCCACAGATACGCAGTATTTT
J: TRBJ2-4; D: TRBD2; V: TRBV4-1; size: NA; CDR3: CASSQVAGGSKNIQYF; DNA: TGCGCCAGCAGCCAAGTGGCGGGAGGGTCCAAAAACATTCAGTACTTC
J: TRBJ1-5; D: NA; V: TRBV6-5; size: NA; CDR3: CASSSTTGGGQPQHF; DNA: TGTGCCAGCAGTTCGACTACAGGAGGGGGTCAGCCCCAGCATTTT
J: TRBJ2-1; D: TRBD2; V: TRBV6-9; size: few; CDR3: CASSYGGGGRGTEQFF; DNA: TGTGCCAGCAGTTACGGGGGTGGCGGGAGGGGAACCGAGCAGTTCTTC
J: TRBJ1-5; D: NA; V: TRBV6-5; size: NA; CDR3: CASSFVGAGSNQPQHF; DNA: TGTGCCAGCAGTTTTGTGGGGGCGGGTAGCAATCAGCCCCAGCATTTT
J: TRBJ1-2; D: NA; V: TRBV7-8; size: NA; CDR3: CASSLRTGPYYGYTF; DNA: TGTGCCAGCAGCCTCCGTACAGGACCCTACTATGGCTACACCTTC
J: TRBJ1-3; D: NA; V: TRBV5-1; size: many; CDR3: CASSLGSVGDTIYF; DNA: TGCGCCAGCAGCTTGGGTTCCGTGGGGGACACCATATATTTT
J: TRBJ1-6; D: TRBD1; V: TRBV7-2; size: many; CDR3: CASSSRTGAYNSPLHF; DNA: TGTGCCAGCAGCTCTCGGACAGGGGCTTATAATTCACCCCTCCACTTT
J: TRBJ1-1; D: TRBD1; V: TRBV3-1; size: many; CDR3: CASSPTGAWDTEAFF; DNA: TGTGCCAGCAGCCCGACAGGGGCTTGGGACACTGAAGCTTTCTTT
J: TRBJ1-5; D: NA; V: TRBV20-1; size: many; CDR3: CSASKTGGNQPQHF; DNA: TGCAGTGCTAGTAAGACAGGTGGAAATCAGCCCCAGCATTTT
J: TRBJ2-1; D: TRBD2; V: TRBV7-2; size: few; CDR3: CASSFRASGYNEQFF; DNA: TGTGCCAGCAGCTTTAGGGCTAGCGGATACAATGAGCAGTTCTTC
J: TRBJ2-3; D: NA; V: TRBV7-9; size: many; CDR3: CASTPTGETQYF; DNA: TGTGCCAGCACTCCCACGGGAGAGACGCAGTATTTT
J: TRBJ2-2; D: TRBD2; V: TRBV5-1; size: many; CDR3: CASSFQRGRITGELFF; DNA: TGCGCCAGCAGCTTCCAGCGGGGCAGAATCACCGGGGAGCTGTTTTTT
J: TRBJ1-3; D: NA; V: TRBV10-3; size: few; CDR3: CAISEFRQPGNTIYF; DNA: TGTGCCATCAGTGAGTTCAGGCAGCCTGGAAACACCATATATTTT
J: TRBJ2-7; D: NA; V: TRBV19; size: many; CDR3: CASGPFYEQYF; DNA: TGTGCCAGCGGGCCATTCTACGAGCAGTACTTC
J: TRBJ2-3; D: NA; V: TRBV28; size: many; CDR3: CASSDPIPDTQYF; DNA: TGTGCCAGCAGTGATCCCATTCCAGATACGCAGTATTTT
J: TRBJ2-1; D: TRBD2; V: TRBV6-4; size: many; CDR3: CASSLLAGAGEQFF; DNA: TGTGCCAGCAGTTTATTAGCGGGAGCGGGTGAGCAGTTCTTC
J: TRBJ2-7; D: NA; V: TRBV24-1; size: NA; CDR3: CATSLGTDAYEQYF; DNA: TGTGCCACCAGTCTCGGGACCGATGCCTACGAGCAGTACTTC
J: TRBJ2-1; D: NA; V: TRBV27; size: many; CDR3: CASSLDELETIGPFF; DNA: TGTGCCAGCAGTTTAGACGAACTAGAAACAATTGGGCCGTTCTTC
J: TRBJ2-3; D: NA; V: TRBV10-3; size: many; CDR3: CAISERGSRTDTQYF; DNA: TGTGCCATCAGTGAAAGGGGATCCCGCACAGATACGCAGTATTTT
J: TRBJ2-3; D: NA; V: TRBV2; size: NA; CDR3: CASSDRSLGTDTQYF; DNA: TGTGCCAGCAGTGACCGCTCCCTCGGCACAGATACGCAGTATTTT
J: TRBJ2-7; D: NA; V: TRBV2; size: few; CDR3: CASSGRAGPGCEQYF; DNA: TGTGCCAGCAGTGGAAGAGCTGGACCGGGCTGCGAGCAGTACTTC
J: TRBJ1-1; D: NA; V: TRBV12-3/TRBV12-4; size: many; CDR3: CASSLPFTEAFF; DNA: TGTGCCAGCAGTTTACCGTTCACTGAAGCTTTCTTT
J: TRBJ1-4; D: NA; V: TRBV4-1; size: many; CDR3: CASSQATGTLTEKLFF; DNA: TGCGCCAGCAGCCAAGCTACAGGTACCTTGACGGAAAAACTGTTTTTT
J: TRBJ2-1; D: NA; V: TRBV25-1; size: many; CDR3: CASSEQLDRNPYNEQFF; DNA: TGTGCCAGCAGTGAACAGCTCGACAGGAACCCCTACAATGAGCAGTTCTTC
J: TRBJ2-3; D: NA; V: TRBV11-3; size: many; CDR3: CASSPYTDTQYF; DNA: TGTGCCAGCAGCCCTTACACAGATACGCAGTATTTT
J: TRBJ2-2; D: TRBD1; V: TRBV28; size: NA; CDR3: CASNPGQVDAGELFF; DNA: TGTGCCAGCAACCCTGGACAGGTGGACGCCGGGGAGCTGTTTTTT
J: TRBJ1-6; D: TRBD1; V: TRBV9; size: many; CDR3: CASNNWGDSRNSPLHF; DNA: TGTGCCAGCAACAATTGGGGGGACAGTCGAAATTCACCCCTCCACTTT
J: TRBJ1-1; D: NA; V: TRBV11-1; size: few; CDR3: CASSTVGLEAFF; DNA: TGTGCCAGCAGCACGGTGGGCCTTGAAGCCTTCTTT
J: TRBJ1-5; D: NA; V: TRBV20-1; size: few; CDR3: CSVRQGAYSNQPQHF; DNA: TGCAGTGTGAGGCAGGGCGCCTATAGCAATCAGCCCCAGCATTTT
J: TRBJ1-1; D: TRBD1; V: TRBV30; size: NA; CDR3: CAWSYRGGEAFF; DNA: TGTGCCTGGAGCTACAGGGGCGGTGAAGCTTTCTTT
J: TRBJ1-4; D: NA; V: TRBV11-3; size: many; CDR3: CASSPRTARGEKLFF; DNA: TGTGCCAGCAGCCCCCGGACAGCCCGCGGTGAAAAACTGTTTTTT
J: TRBJ1-4; D: TRBD1; V: TRBV6-2/TRBV6-3; size: NA; CDR3: CASKSDRGGEKLFF; DNA: TGTGCCAGCAAGTCAGACAGGGGTGGTGAAAAGCTGTTTTTT
J: TRBJ2-1; D: NA; V: TRBV7-9; size: many; CDR3: CASSSAGAGRSYNEQFF; DNA: TGTGCCAGCAGCTCGGCGGGGGCAGGCAGGTCCTACAATGAGCAGTTCTTC
J: TRBJ2-1; D: NA; V: TRBV2; size: few; CDR3: CASIVLNEQFF; DNA: TGTGCCAGCATCGTCCTAAATGAGCAGTTCTTC